This TCR beta chain was captured in a study of T cell repertoires in cytomegalovirus infection. Study-level points and caveats: Dominating the ex vivo response were TCR beta clonotypes that were CMV-specific and HLA-C-restricted. The study identified carriers of CMV plus the relevant HLA from cumulative public TCR beta family frequency.

Each CDR3 protein is one row after TCRdb ran MiXCR on the reads. The sample shows approximately 730,000 distinct CDR3 sequences, about 27% of them seen only once. This clonotype was recorded many times. Its antigen remains unknown. Germline CDR1 reads MNHNS; CDR2 reads SASEGT. V shed 1 base and J shed 0 bases, with 11 bases lying between them. The CDR3 sequence is 16 residues long. The TCR was taken from a human donor in good health (CMV status not recorded). Some clones in this sample may be carry-over from other donors' samples. V and J are TRBV6-1 and TRBJ2-3; D is uncertain. The material sequenced was cultured CD8+ T cells from PBMCs, taken from culture after CMV antigen stimulation. CDR3 in DNA: TGTGCCAGCAGTGAAGAGGTCCAACAAAGCACAGATACGCAGTATTTT. This sequence encodes CASSEEVQQSTDTQYF.